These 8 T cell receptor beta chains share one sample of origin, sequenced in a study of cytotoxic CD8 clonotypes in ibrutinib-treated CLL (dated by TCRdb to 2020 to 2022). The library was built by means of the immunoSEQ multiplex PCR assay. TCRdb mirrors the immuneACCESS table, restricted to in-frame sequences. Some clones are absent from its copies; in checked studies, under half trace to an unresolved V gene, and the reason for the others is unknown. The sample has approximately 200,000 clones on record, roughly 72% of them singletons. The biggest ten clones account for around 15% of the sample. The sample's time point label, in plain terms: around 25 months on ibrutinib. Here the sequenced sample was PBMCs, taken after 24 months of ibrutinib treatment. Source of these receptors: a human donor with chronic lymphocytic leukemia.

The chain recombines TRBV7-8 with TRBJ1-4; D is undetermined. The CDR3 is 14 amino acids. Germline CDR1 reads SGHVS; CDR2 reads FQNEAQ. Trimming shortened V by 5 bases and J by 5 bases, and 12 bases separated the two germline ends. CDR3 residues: CASSPVRVNEKLFF. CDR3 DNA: TGTGCCAGCAGCCCCGTGAGGGTAAATGAAAAACTGTTTTTT.

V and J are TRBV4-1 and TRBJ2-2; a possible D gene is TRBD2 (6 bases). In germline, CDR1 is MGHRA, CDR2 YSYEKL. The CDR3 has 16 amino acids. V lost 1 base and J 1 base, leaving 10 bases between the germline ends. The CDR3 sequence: CASSQGIAVNTGELFF. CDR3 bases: TGCGCCAGCAGCCAAGGGATAGCGGTGAACACCGGGGAGCTGTTTTTT.

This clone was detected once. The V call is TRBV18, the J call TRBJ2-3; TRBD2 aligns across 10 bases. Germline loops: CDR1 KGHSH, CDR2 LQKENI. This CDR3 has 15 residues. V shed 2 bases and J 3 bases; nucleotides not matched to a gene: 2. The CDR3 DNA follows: TGTGCCAGCTCACCAGATAGCGGGAGGACAGATACGCAGTATTTT. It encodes CASSPDSGRTDTQYF.

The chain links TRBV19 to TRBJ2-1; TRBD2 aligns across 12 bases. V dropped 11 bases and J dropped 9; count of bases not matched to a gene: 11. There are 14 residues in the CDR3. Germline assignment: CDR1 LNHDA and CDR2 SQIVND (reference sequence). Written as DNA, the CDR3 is TGTGCCTGCCGCGGCCTAGCGGGAGGGTCTGAGCAGTTCTTC. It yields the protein CACRGLAGGSEQFF.

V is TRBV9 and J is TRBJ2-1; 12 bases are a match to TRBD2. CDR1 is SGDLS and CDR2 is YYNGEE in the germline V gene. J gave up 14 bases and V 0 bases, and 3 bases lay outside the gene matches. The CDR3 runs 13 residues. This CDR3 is CASSVGLAGEEFF. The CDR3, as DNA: TGTGCCAGCAGCGTAGGACTAGCGGGAGAAGAGTTCTTC.

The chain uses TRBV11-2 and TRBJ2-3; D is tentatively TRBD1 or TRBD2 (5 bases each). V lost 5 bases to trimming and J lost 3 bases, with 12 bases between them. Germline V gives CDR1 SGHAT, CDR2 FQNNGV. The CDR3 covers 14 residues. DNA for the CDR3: TGTGCCAGCAGCGAGCAGAGGGGAACAGATACGCAGTATTTT. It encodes CASSEQRGTDTQYF.

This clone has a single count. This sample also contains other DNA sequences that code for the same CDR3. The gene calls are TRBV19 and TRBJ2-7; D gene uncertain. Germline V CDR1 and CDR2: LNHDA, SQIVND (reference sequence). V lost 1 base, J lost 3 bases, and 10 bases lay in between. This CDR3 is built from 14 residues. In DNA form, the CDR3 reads TGTGCCAGTAGTATAGGCCAGAAGGGCTACGAGCAGTACTTC. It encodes CASSIGQKGYEQYF. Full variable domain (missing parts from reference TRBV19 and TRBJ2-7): DGGITQSPKYLFRKEGQNVTLSCEQNLNHDAMYWYRQDPGQGLRLIYYSQIVNDFQKGDIAEGYSVSREKKESFPLTVTSAQKNPTAFYLCASSIGQKGYEQYFGPGTRLTVT.

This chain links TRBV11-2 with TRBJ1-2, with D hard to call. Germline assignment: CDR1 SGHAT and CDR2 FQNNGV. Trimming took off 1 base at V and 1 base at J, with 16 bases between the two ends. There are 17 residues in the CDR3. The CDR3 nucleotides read TGTGCCAGCAGCTTAGTATCTTCCTCTAGGGATAACTATGGCTACACCTTC. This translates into CASSLVSSSRDNYGYTF.